These 30 T cell receptor beta chains share one sample of origin, sequenced in a study of blood T cell repertoires in COVID-19. The protocol was immunoSEQ multiplex PCR, while the TCRdb copy is restricted to in-frame clones and leaves out a portion. Here the sample spans around 160,000 clones, about 86% being singletons. The sample comprised peripheral blood. Every receptor here comes from a man aged 55 to 70 with acute or convalescent COVID-19.

The CDR3 nucleotides read TGTGCCAGCAGCGCTGGACAGTCCCCGGGCTTTGGCTACACCTTC. As protein: CASSAGQSPGFGYTF. This chain uses TRBV3-1 (or the pseudogene TRBV3-2) with TRBJ1-2, with D maybe TRBD1 (6 bases). V shed 5 bases and J shed 7 bases, with 20 bases lying between them. Germline loops: CDR1 LGHDT, CDR2 YNNKEL (reference sequence). CDR3 length equals 15 residues.

The V gene is TRBV28, the J gene TRBJ1-1; a weak D match, TRBD1 (5 bases). This CDR3 spans 15 amino acids. CDR1 MDHEN and CDR2 SYDVKM come from the germline V gene. V shed 6 bases and J shed 1 base, with 15 bases lying between them. CDR3 region: CASSPMGGRNTEAFF. The CDR3 nucleotides are TGTGCCAGCAGCCCAATGGGGGGGAGGAACACTGAAGCTTTCTTT.

The sample holds one count of this clone. The rearrangement joins TRBV27 to TRBJ2-4; 9 bases agree with TRBD1. The junction had 11 bases not matched to a gene; V was cut back by 2 bases and J by 9 bases. The germline V gene has CDR1 MNHEY and CDR2 SMNVEV (reference sequence). This CDR3 is 16 amino acids long. CDR3 nucleotide sequence: TGTGCCAGCAGTTTACTACAGGGGGCCTTAGTGGGCATTCAGTACTTC. This codes for CASSLLQGALVGIQYF.

The chain employs TRBV12-3 or TRBV12-4 and TRBJ2-1, with no clear D. Trimming took 3 bases from V and 4 from J, leaving 7 bases between them. This CDR3 has 13 residues. The CDR3: CASSFPLYNEQFF. DNA of the CDR3: TGTGCCAGCAGTTTTCCCTTATACAATGAGCAGTTCTTC.

The chain links TRBV18 to TRBJ2-7; 7 nucleotides match TRBD1. Germline V gene data show CDR1 as KGHSH and CDR2 as LQKENI. CDR3 size: 14 residues. V was pared by 6 bases and J by 6 bases, with 11 bases of the junction left unmatched. This CDR3 is CASSQRQGQSEQYF. The CDR3, as DNA: TGTGCCAGCTCCCAGAGGCAGGGACAGAGCGAGCAGTACTTC.

The chain combines TRBV5-1 with TRBJ2-2; perhaps TRBD1 as D (6 bases). From germline, CDR1 is SGHRS and CDR2 YFSETQ. V shed 4 bases and J shed 0 bases, with 10 bases lying between them. The CDR3 spans 15 residues. The CDR3, as DNA: TGCGCCAGCAGCCTTCACAGGGCGAACACCGGGGAGCTGTTTTTT. Translated: CASSLHRANTGELFF.

The chain joins TRBV7-9 to TRBJ1-2, with D hard to call. Germline CDR1 SEHNR, CDR2 FQNEAQ (reference sequence). Trimming took 11 bases from V and 5 from J, leaving 15 bases between them. This CDR3 comprises 12 residues. CDR3 in amino acids: CASQREVYGYTF. The CDR3 DNA follows: TGTGCCTCTCAACGGGAGGTATATGGCTACACCTTC. Using reference TRBV7-9 and TRBJ1-2 for the parts outside the CDR3, the full variable domain is DTGVSQNPRHKITKRGQNVTFRCDPISEHNRLYWYRQTLGQGPEFLTYFQNEAQLEKSRLLSDRFSAERPKGSFSTLEIQRTEQGDSAMYLCASQREVYGYTFGSGTRLTVV.

The V call is TRBV28, the J call TRBJ2-2, with 7 bases fitting TRBD2. In germline, CDR1 is MDHEN, CDR2 SYDVKM. V gave up 6 bases and J gave up 1 base; unmatched junction bases: 8. The CDR3 is made up of 16 amino acids. CDR3 residues: CASSLTSSGNTGELFF. The CDR3 nucleotides read TGTGCCAGCAGCCTCACATCTAGCGGGAACACCGGGGAGCTGTTTTTT.

A single count supports this clone. The gene calls are TRBV19 and TRBJ2-5; D may be TRBD1 (5 bases). V lost 8 bases to trimming and J lost 4 bases, with 14 bases between them. This CDR3 is built from 13 residues. The germline gives CDR1 LNHDA, CDR2 SQIVND (reference sequence). This CDR3 is CASQGLPGETQYF. CDR3 in DNA: TGTGCCAGTCAGGGTCTTCCGGGAGAGACCCAGTACTTC.

This chain joins TRBV6-5 and TRBJ1-5; tentatively, D is TRBD1 (5 bases). Trimming pared 6 bases from V and 6 bases from J, leaving 12 bases between. Germline CDR1 reads MNHEY; CDR2 reads SVGAGI. The CDR3 contains 13 residues. As DNA, the CDR3 is TGTGCCAGCAGGCAGGGATGGGGTCAGCCCCAGCATTTT. It is translated as CASRQGWGQPQHF.

Of note for this clone: Germline is not matched at one junction end, which may reflect a read error. The rearrangement links TRBV7-9 to TRBJ1-2; 7 bases are a match to TRBD1. In germline, CDR1 is SEHNR, CDR2 FQNEAQ (reference sequence). CDR3 length: 12 residues. This chain's CDR3 is CASSLEGTDHFF. Here the CDR3 DNA reads TGTGCCAGCAGCTTAGAAGGGACAGACCACTTCTTC.

This clone occurred a few times. The chain links TRBV10-3 to TRBJ1-4; 7 bases align to TRBD1. Germline V gene sequence: CDR1 ENHRY, CDR2 SYGVKD. V lost 4 bases and J lost 2; bases outside the gene matches: 1. This CDR3 is built from 14 residues. The CDR3 protein is CAISGTGTNEKLFF. The DNA of the CDR3 is TGTGCCATCAGTGGGACAGGTACTAATGAAAAACTGTTTTTT.

V usage is TRBV10-1 and J usage is TRBJ2-1; D is possibly TRBD1 (6 bases). CDR1 WNHNN and CDR2 SYGVQD come from the germline V gene (reference sequence). The CDR3 has 17 residues. Trimming shortened V by 4 bases and J by 5 bases, and 21 bases separated the two germline ends. CDR3 protein: CASSGRSGRGGNNEQFF. CDR3 bases: TGCGCCAGCAGTGGACGCTCGGGGAGAGGGGGAAACAATGAGCAGTTCTTC.

This clone has only a few counts. V and J are TRBV5-4 and TRBJ2-7, with TRBD2 as a possible D gene (6 bases). The V gene's germline CDR1 is SGHNT and CDR2 YYREEE (reference sequence). With 0 bases removed from V and 4 bases from J, the gap between germline ends came to 14 bases. The CDR3 extends over 15 amino acids. For the CDR3, the DNA is TGTGCCAGCAGCTTGGAACCGGGACTCCGATACGAGCAGTACTTC. It codes for CASSLEPGLRYEQYF.

The V and J genes are TRBV30 and TRBJ2-7, with 16 bases fitting TRBD2. Germline V gene sequence: CDR1 GTSNPN, CDR2 SVGIG (reference sequence). The CDR3 is 16 amino acids. With 8 bases clipped from V and 0 bases from J, the junction kept 7 bases outside the gene matches. CDR3: CAGGLAGGRSSYEQYF. The CDR3 bases are TGTGCCGGGGGACTAGCGGGAGGGAGGAGCTCCTACGAGCAGTACTTC.

The chain carries TRBV2 and TRBJ2-6, with 10 nucleotides matching TRBD1. The V segment lost 4 bases and the J segment 0 bases; nucleotides outside the gene matches: 3. Germline assignment: CDR1 SNHLY and CDR2 FYNNEI. The CDR3 sequence is 17 residues long. CDR3 DNA: TGTGCCAGCAGTGGGGACAGGGGAGCCTCTGGGGCCAACGTCCTGACTTTC. Translated: CASSGDRGASGANVLTF.

This chain joins TRBV28 and TRBJ2-7, with 12 bases matching TRBD1. The germline V gene encodes CDR1 MDHEN and CDR2 SYDVKM. V was pared by 8 bases and J by 3 bases, with 11 bases of the junction left unmatched. The CDR3 loop spans 16 amino acids. CDR3 coding DNA: TGTGCCAGCCGTACCGGACGGGACAGGGGGCTCTACGAGCAGTACTTC. This encodes CASRTGRDRGLYEQYF. Using reference TRBV28 and TRBJ2-7 for the parts outside the CDR3, the full variable domain is DVKVTQSSRYLVKRTGEKVFLECVQDMDHENMFWYRQDPGLGLRLIYFSYDVKMKEKGDIPEGYSVSREKKERFSLILESASTNQTSMYLCASRTGRDRGLYEQYFGPGTRLTVT.

This clone was seen a single time. Other DNA sequences of this sample code for an identical CDR3. The rearrangement links TRBV30 to TRBJ2-7; tentative D call: TRBD1 (6 bases). Germline values: CDR1 GTSNPN, CDR2 SVGIG (reference sequence). The CDR3 totals 13 residues. The germline V and J ends were trimmed by 5 bases and 4 bases, with 15 bases remaining between them. CDR3 in amino acids: CAWSRRGRYEQYF. The CDR3 nucleotides are TGTGCCTGGTCTCGCAGGGGAAGGTACGAGCAGTACTTC. Based on the CDR3 plus reference TRBV30 and TRBJ2-7, the full variable domain is SQTIHQWPATLVQPVGSPLSLECTVEGTSNPNLYWYRQAAGRGLQLLFYSVGIGQISSEVPQNLSASRPQDRQFILSSKKLLLSDSGFYLCAWSRRGRYEQYFGPGTRLTVT.

DNA of the CDR3: TGTGCCAGCAGCCGGCTGACTAGCACCGAGCAGTACTTC. Translation gives CASSRLTSTEQYF. This chain joins TRBV6-5 and TRBJ2-7; 7 bases match TRBD2. This CDR3 contains 13 residues. V lost 6 bases, J lost 6 bases, and 8 bases stayed unmatched. CDR1 MNHEY and CDR2 SVGAGI come from the germline V gene.

There are a few counts of this clone. This chain uses TRBV28 with TRBJ1-6, with no clear D. Trimming cost V 5 bases and J 8 bases, with 10 bases left between them. The CDR3 runs 13 residues. CDR1 and CDR2 (germline): MDHEN, SYDVKM. CDR3 protein: CASSPPRYSPLHF. Written as DNA, the CDR3 is TGTGCCAGCAGTCCCCCCAGATATTCACCCCTCCACTTT.

CDR3 loop: CASSLAFLEGSYGYTF. The DNA for the CDR3 is TGTGCCAGCAGCTTAGCGTTTTTAGAAGGGAGCTATGGCTACACCTTC. V is TRBV7-2 and J is TRBJ1-2; D ambiguous. V shed 0 bases and J shed 4 bases, with 15 bases lying between them. The CDR3 is made up of 16 amino acids. The germline CDR1 and CDR2 sequences are SGHTA and FQGNSA.

V and J are TRBV9 and TRBJ2-1, with TRBD2 matching 7 bases. CDR3 length: 14 residues. CDR1 SGDLS and CDR2 YYNGEE come from the germline V gene. V trimming: 0 bases; J trimming: 5 bases; junction bases outside the gene matches: 2. The CDR3 here is CASSVVGGNNEQFF. The CDR3 DNA follows: TGTGCCAGCAGCGTAGTCGGGGGGAACAATGAGCAGTTCTTC.

This sequence joins TRBV7-2 and TRBJ2-1; 9 bases fit TRBD2. CDR3 length: 17 amino acids. V was pared by 2 bases and J by 2 bases, with 7 bases of the junction left unmatched. Germline V lookup: CDR1 SGHTA, CDR2 FQGNSA. CDR3 coding DNA: TGTGCCAGCAGCTTATTGGGGCGGGAGGGGACCTACAATGAGCAGTTCTTC. Protein sequence: CASSLLGREGTYNEQFF.

This clone has a handful of counts. Here the CDR3 reads CASSTRQGVGGELFF. The DNA for the CDR3 is TGTGCCAGCTCAACGCGACAGGGGGTCGGCGGGGAGCTGTTTTTT. The gene calls are TRBV18 and TRBJ2-2; the match to TRBD1 covers 9 bases. This CDR3 contains 15 residues. The trim removed 5 bases at V and 7 bases at J, leaving 8 bases unmatched. Germline-derived CDR1 and CDR2 are KGHSH and LQKENI. Supplemented by reference TRBV18 and TRBJ2-2, the full variable domain reads NAGVMQNPRHLVRRRGQEARLRCSPMKGHSHVYWYRQLPEEGLKFMVYLQKENIIDESGMPKERFSAEFPKEGPSILRIQQVVRGDSAAYFCASSTRQGVGGELFFGEGSRLTVL.

The chain has TRBV11-2 and TRBJ2-1; 12 positions agree with TRBD2. CDR1 is SGHAT, CDR2 FQNNGV, per germline. V lost 5 bases and J lost 6; bases outside the gene matches: 8. CDR3 size: 16 residues. In DNA, the CDR3 is TGTGCCAGCAGCCCCCCCCCTAGCGGGAGGGCCAATGAGCAGTTCTTC. This gives the protein CASSPPPSGRANEQFF.

A single count supports this clone. The chain links TRBV18 to TRBJ1-5; 7 nucleotides line up with TRBD1. This CDR3 region has 12 residues. Germline loops: CDR1 KGHSH, CDR2 LQKENI. Losses at the gene ends were 5 bases for V and 5 bases for J; bases not matched to a gene: 0. The chain's CDR3 is CASSDRDQPQHF. The CDR3 coding sequence is TGTGCCAGCTCAGACAGGGATCAGCCCCAGCATTTT.

The V and J genes are TRBV3-1 (or the pseudogene TRBV3-2) and TRBJ2-1; 12 bases map to TRBD2. Germline lookup yields CDR1 LGHDT and CDR2 YNNKEL (reference sequence). The CDR3 has 16 residues. Trimming cost V 2 bases and J 9 bases; bases outside gene matches: 8. This CDR3 reads CASSQSLAGGLGEQFF. The CDR3 nucleotides read TGTGCCAGCAGCCAATCACTAGCGGGAGGCCTTGGTGAGCAGTTCTTC.

The chain joins TRBV5-1 to TRBJ2-3; the D gene is possibly TRBD2 (6 bases). V gave up 4 bases and J gave up 4 bases, with 13 bases separating them. CDR3 length: 14 residues. CDR1 and CDR2 from the germline V gene are SGHRS and YFSETQ. CDR3 DNA sequence: TGCGCCAGCAGCCTTGCGGGGCTGGCAGATACGCAGTATTTT. The encoded protein is CASSLAGLADTQYF.

This chain connects TRBV28 to TRBJ1-2; 7 positions match TRBD1. Per the germline V gene, CDR1 is MDHEN and CDR2 is SYDVKM. The CDR3 contains 16 residues. J gave up 8 bases and V 0 bases, and 12 bases lay outside the gene matches. CDR3 nucleotides: TGTGCCAGCAGTTTATGGACAGGGATGGCGGGTGGGGGCTACACCTTC. It codes for CASSLWTGMAGGGYTF.

The rearrangement joins TRBV28 to TRBJ2-3, with D tentatively TRBD2 (6 bases). The length of the CDR3 is 14 residues. Trimming pared 5 bases from V and 4 bases from J, leaving 13 bases between. CDR1 MDHEN and CDR2 SYDVKM come from the germline V gene. CDR3 bases: TGTGCCAGCAGTCAGAGGAGGGACGCAGATACGCAGTATTTT. Translated: CASSQRRDADTQYF.